This T cell receptor (beta chain) was sequenced during a study of immune evolution from preneoplasia to lung adenocarcinoma. Background on the study: HLA loss of heterozygosity: about 7% AIS, approximately 15% MIA, over 30% ADC, none AAH.

Measured with immunoSEQ multiplex PCR; TCRdb has only the in-frame clones, and not every one. The sample includes under 45,000 clones, approximately 79% of them seen just once. Note on this clone: Its specificity is unknown.

Germline V gene data show CDR1 as MNHEY and CDR2 as SMNVEV (reference sequence). V was clipped by 5 bases and J by 0 bases, with 13 bases between them. There are 15 residues in the CDR3. Study observations and caveats: Top clone frequencies peaked in normal lung, apparently declining through invasive adenocarcinoma. T cell clonality was higher in KRAS-mutant than EGFR-mutant or wild-type nodules.

Each case's diagnosis was confirmed by two pathologists on H&E. The sequenced sample was FFPE invasive lung adenocarcinoma tissue. The V and J genes are TRBV27 and TRBJ2-5, with D unclear. This TCR came from a person in their sixties with lung adenocarcinoma. CDR3 sequence (DNA): TGTGCCAGCAGTCCCCCATCACTGTACCAAGAGACCCAGTACTTC. Its protein is CASSPPSLYQETQYF.